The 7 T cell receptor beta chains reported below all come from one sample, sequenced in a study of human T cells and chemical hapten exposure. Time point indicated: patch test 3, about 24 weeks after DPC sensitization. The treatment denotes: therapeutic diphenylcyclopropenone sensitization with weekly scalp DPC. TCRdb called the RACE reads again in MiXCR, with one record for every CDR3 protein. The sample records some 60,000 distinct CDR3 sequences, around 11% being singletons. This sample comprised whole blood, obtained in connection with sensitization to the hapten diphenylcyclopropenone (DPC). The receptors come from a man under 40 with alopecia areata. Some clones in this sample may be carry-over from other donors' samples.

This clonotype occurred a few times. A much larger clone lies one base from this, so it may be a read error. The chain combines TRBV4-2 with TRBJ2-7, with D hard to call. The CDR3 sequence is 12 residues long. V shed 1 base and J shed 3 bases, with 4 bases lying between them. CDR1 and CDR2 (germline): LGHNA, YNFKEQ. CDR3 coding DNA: TGTGCCAGCAGCCAAGCCAACTACGAGCAGTACTTC. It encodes CASSQANYEQYF.

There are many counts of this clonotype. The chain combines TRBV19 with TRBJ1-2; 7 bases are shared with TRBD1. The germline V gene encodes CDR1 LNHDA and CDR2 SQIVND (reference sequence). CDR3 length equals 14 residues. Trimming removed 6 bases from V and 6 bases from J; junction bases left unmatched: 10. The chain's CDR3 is CASSPRDRSDGYTF. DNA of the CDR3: TGTGCCAGTAGCCCTAGGGACAGAAGCGATGGCTACACCTTC.

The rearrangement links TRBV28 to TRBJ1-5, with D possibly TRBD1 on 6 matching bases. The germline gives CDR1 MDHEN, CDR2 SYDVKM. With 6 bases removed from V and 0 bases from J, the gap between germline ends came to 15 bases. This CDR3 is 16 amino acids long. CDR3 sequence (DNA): TGTGCCAGCAGATTAACAGGGCCCTATAGCAATCAGCCCCAGCATTTT. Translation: CASRLTGPYSNQPQHF.

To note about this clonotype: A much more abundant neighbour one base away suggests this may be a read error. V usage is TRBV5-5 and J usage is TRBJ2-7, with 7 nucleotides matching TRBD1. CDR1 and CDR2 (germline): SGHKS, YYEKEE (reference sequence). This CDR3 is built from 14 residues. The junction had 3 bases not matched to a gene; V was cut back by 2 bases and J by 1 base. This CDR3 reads CASSFPGQSYEQYF. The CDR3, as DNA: TGTGCCAGCAGCTTCCCGGGACAGTCCTACGAGCAGTACTTC. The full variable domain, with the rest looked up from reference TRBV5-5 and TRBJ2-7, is DAGVTQSPTHLIKTRGQQVTLRCSPISGHKSVSWYQQVLGQGPQFIFQYYEKEERGRGNFPDRFSARQFPNYSSELNVNALLLGDSALYLCASSFPGQSYEQYFGPGTRLTVT.

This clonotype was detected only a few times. The CDR3 loop reads CSAPSPWGGEKLFF. As DNA, the CDR3 is TGCAGTGCTCCCTCGCCCTGGGGCGGGGAAAAACTGTTTTTT. The rearrangement uses TRBV20-1 and TRBJ1-4; TRBD1 might be the D (5 bases). CDR1 DFQATT and CDR2 SNEGSKA come from the germline V gene (reference sequence). V was pared by 5 bases and J by 8 bases, with 18 bases between. The CDR3 totals 14 residues.

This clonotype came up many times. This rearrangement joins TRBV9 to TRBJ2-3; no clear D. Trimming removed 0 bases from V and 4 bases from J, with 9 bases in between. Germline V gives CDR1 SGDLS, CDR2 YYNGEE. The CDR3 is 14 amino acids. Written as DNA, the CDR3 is TGTGCCAGCAGCGTAGCTACGAGTGCAGATACGCAGTATTTT. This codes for CASSVATSADTQYF. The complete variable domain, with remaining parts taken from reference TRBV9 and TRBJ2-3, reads DSGVTQTPKHLITATGQRVTLRCSPRSGDLSVYWYQQSLDQGLQFLIQYYNGEERAKGNILERFSAQQFPDLHSELNLSSLELGDSALYFCASSVATSADTQYFGPGTRLTVL.

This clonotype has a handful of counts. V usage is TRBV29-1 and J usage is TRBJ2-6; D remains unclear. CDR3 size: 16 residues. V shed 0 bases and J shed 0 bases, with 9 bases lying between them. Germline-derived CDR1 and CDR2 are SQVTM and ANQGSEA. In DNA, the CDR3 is TGCAGCGTTGAAGAAAGTGGGATCTCTGGGGCCAACGTCCTGACTTTC. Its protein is CSVEESGISGANVLTF.